The 13 T cell receptor beta chains presented below share a single source sample, sequenced in a study of blood T cell repertoires in COVID-19. Here immunoSEQ multiplex PCR was the method, and the copy in TCRdb shows in-frame clones only, minus some. Counted here are 210,000 or so clones, 80% occurring once; the ten biggest clones make up 4.3%. Sequencing was carried out using PBMCs or T cells enriched from blood (not recorded which). The receptor source for this set is a man younger than 40 with acute COVID-19.

The chain links TRBV10-1 to TRBJ2-2; D perhaps matches TRBD2 (6 bases). From germline, CDR1 is WNHNN and CDR2 SYGVQD (reference sequence). Trimming took 4 bases from V and 9 from J, leaving 12 bases between them. CDR3 length equals 13 residues. CDR3 amino acids: CASSGAGRRELFF. The CDR3 nucleotides read TGCGCCAGCAGTGGGGCAGGGAGGCGGGAGCTGTTTTTT.

The chain is built from TRBV6-5 and TRBJ2-5, with 13 bases matching TRBD2. With 2 bases clipped from V and 3 bases from J, the junction kept 0 bases outside the gene matches. CDR1 MNHEY and CDR2 SVGAGI come from the germline V gene. The CDR3 extends over 15 amino acids. The CDR3 region has the DNA TGTGCCAGCAGTTACGGGACTAGCGGGGAAGAGACCCAGTACTTC. Its protein product is CASSYGTSGEETQYF.

This sequence joins TRBV5-5 and TRBJ2-2; 9 bases match TRBD1. J gave up 5 bases and V 0 bases, and 5 bases lay outside the gene matches. Germline CDR1 is SGHKS and CDR2 is YYEKEE (reference sequence). This CDR3 spans 16 amino acids. CDR3 nucleotide sequence: TGTGCCAGCAGCTTGGTGTTCGGACAGGGGACCGGGGAGCTGTTTTTT. Translated, it gives CASSLVFGQGTGELFF.

The rearrangement uses TRBV10-2 and TRBJ1-1; D is unresolved. The V gene's germline CDR1 is WSHSY and CDR2 SAAADI. This CDR3 comprises 13 residues. The V and J ends lost 7 bases and 1 base respectively, with 10 bases between them. The CDR3 region has the DNA TGCGCCAGCACGGACTATGAGAACACTGAAGCTTTCTTT. Translated, it gives CASTDYENTEAFF.

The chain joins TRBV5-4 to TRBJ2-5, with a weak D call TRBD2 (7 bases). Trimming removed 5 bases at V and 1 base at J, with 15 bases between. The CDR3 length is 15 residues. The germline V gene encodes CDR1 SGHNT and CDR2 YYREEE (reference sequence). The CDR3 here is CASRSEGGPQETQYF. In DNA form, the CDR3 reads TGTGCCAGCAGGAGCGAGGGGGGGCCCCAAGAGACCCAGTACTTC.

CDR3 region: CASSRPDGEETQYF. DNA for the CDR3: TGTGCCAGCAGCCGGCCTGATGGAGAAGAGACCCAGTACTTC. The rearrangement joins TRBV7-2 to TRBJ2-5, with unresolved D. Germline CDR1 is SGHTA and CDR2 is FQGNSA. V dropped 5 bases and J dropped 3 bases, with 13 bases sitting between them. This CDR3 has 14 residues.

The J gene is TRBJ2-1, the V gene TRBV5-5; 11 bases map to TRBD2. There are 16 residues in the CDR3. Germline CDR1 SGHKS, CDR2 YYEKEE (reference sequence). The V segment lost 3 bases and the J segment 5 bases; nucleotides outside the gene matches: 7. Here the CDR3 DNA reads TGTGCCAGCAGCTCAACGCTAGCGGGGGGTAACAATGAGCAGTTCTTC. This encodes CASSSTLAGGNNEQFF.

The genes are TRBV27 and TRBJ2-7, with 7 bases aligning to TRBD1. Germline V gene data show CDR1 as MNHEY and CDR2 as SMNVEV (reference sequence). CDR3 size: 13 residues. V lost 5 bases and J lost 3; bases outside the gene matches: 4. CDR3 region: CASSRRDSYEQYF. The CDR3 region has the DNA TGTGCCAGCAGTCGCCGGGACAGCTACGAGCAGTACTTC.

The rearrangement uses TRBV28 and TRBJ2-7; tentative D call: TRBD2 (5 bases). Germline V gene sequence: CDR1 MDHEN, CDR2 SYDVKM. The CDR3 has 12 amino acids. This CDR3 reads CAAGIRSYEQYF. The CDR3, as DNA: TGTGCTGCCGGGATTAGATCCTACGAGCAGTACTTC.

J is TRBJ1-1 and V is TRBV7-9; 8 bases map to TRBD1. The ends lost 0 bases at V and 8 bases at J; junction bases unmatched: 2. From germline, CDR1 is SEHNR and CDR2 FQNEAQ (reference sequence). The CDR3 consists of 13 residues. The CDR3 DNA sequence: TGTGCCAGCAGCTTAGCGGGGGACAGGGAAGCTTTCTTT. Amino acids: CASSLAGDREAFF. Full variable domain (rest looked up from reference TRBV7-9 and TRBJ1-1): DTGVSQNPRHKITKRGQNVTFRCDPISEHNRLYWYRQTLGQGPEFLTYFQNEAQLEKSRLLSDRFSAERPKGSFSTLEIQRTEQGDSAMYLCASSLAGDREAFFGQGTRLTVV.

The chain employs TRBV18 and TRBJ2-7, with D unresolved. The CDR3 is made up of 14 amino acids. V was pared by 5 bases and J by 2 bases, with 13 bases between. Germline loops: CDR1 KGHSH, CDR2 LQKENI. Written as DNA, the CDR3 is TGTGCCAGCTCAGTCTCGCCAGGCACCTACGAGCAGTACTTC. This encodes CASSVSPGTYEQYF.

The V gene is TRBV7-9, the J gene TRBJ1-2; 7 bases align to TRBD1. The ends lost 3 bases at V and 2 bases at J; junction bases unmatched: 3. In germline, CDR1 is SEHNR, CDR2 FQNEAQ (reference sequence). The CDR3 consists of 14 residues. CDR3 region: CASSFGTANYGYTF. CDR3 sequence (DNA): TGTGCCAGCAGCTTTGGGACAGCAAACTATGGCTACACCTTC.

Regarding this clone: One end of the junction is discordant with germline, which a read error may explain. The chain recombines TRBV2 with TRBJ1-4, with 10 bases matching TRBD1. The CDR3 extends over 11 amino acids. Germline lookup yields CDR1 SNHLY and CDR2 FYNNEI. The CDR3 coding sequence is TGTGCCAGCAGGGACGGACAGGGGGAGATTTTT. It is translated as CASRDGQGEIF. Complete variable domain (other parts from reference TRBV2 and TRBJ1-4): EPEVTQTPSHQVTQMGQEVILRCVPISNHLYFYWYRQILGQKVEFLVSFYNNEISEKSEIFDDQFSVERPDGSNFTLKIRSTKLEDSAMYFCASRDGQGEIFGSGTQLSVL.